What follows is one T cell receptor beta chain and its context. Its target is unknown. This sample stems from a study of CD8+ T cells in alopecia areata. Study background: By percentage of affected scalp area, the severity of treated patients was scored. Study-wide points: Tofacitinib did not eliminate many expanded lesional clones from scalp or blood. Tofacitinib significantly reduced both scalp clonality and expanded CD8+ clones among the top 100.

Trimming removed 0 bases at V and 7 bases at J, with 10 bases between. The CDR3 is 13 residues long. Germline assignment: CDR1 GTSNPN and CDR2 SVGIG (reference sequence). Treatment noted: oral pan-JAK inhibitor, 5-10 mg twice daily. Alopecia areata patients gave lesional scalp punch biopsies and peripheral blood samples. Isolated RNA was reverse transcribed into cDNA used as the sequencing template. Profiled with immunoSEQ multiplex PCR; TCRdb holds only in-frame clones, not every one. Here the sample spans about 160,000 clones, 65% being singletons. This TCR came from a human donor with alopecia areata. This specimen consisted of CD4+ T cells sorted from blood, obtained at week 4, from a patient treated with tofacitinib. The V call is TRBV30, the J call TRBJ1-5, with D tentatively TRBD1 (5 bases). CDR3 loop: CAWSVGARQPQHF. Here the CDR3 DNA reads TGTGCCTGGAGTGTAGGGGCCCGACAGCCCCAGCATTTT.